This T cell receptor beta chain was sequenced during a study of blood T cell repertoires in COVID-19. Study details: There were acute and convalescent COVID-19 samples, and they came from the United States, Italy and Spain. Nucleic acid was either cDNA or gDNA, and it came from T cells, B-cell-depleted T cells, or PBMCs.

The V gene's germline CDR1 is LNHDA and CDR2 SQIVND (reference sequence). This CDR3 comprises 11 residues. Trimming took 8 bases from V and 4 from J, leaving 8 bases between them. In the authors' methods: Researchers report that nucleated cell counts were estimated from reference gene primer amplification. Generated by immunoSEQ multiplex PCR, the TCRdb table keeps only in-frame clones and is missing some. V, J and clone size reflect that table, while D and trimming were determined from the DNA. The repertoire consists of roughly 120,000 clones, with 84% occurring once and the leading ten covering 10% to 15%. This clone appeared a few times.

The genes are TRBV19 and TRBJ1-2; D is perhaps TRBD1 (6 bases). The TCR sequence derives from a woman aged 60-75 years with acute or convalescent COVID-19. Input material: peripheral blood. The CDR3 nucleotides are TGTGCCAGTTGGGACATCTATGGCTACACCTTC. Its translation: CASWDIYGYTF.